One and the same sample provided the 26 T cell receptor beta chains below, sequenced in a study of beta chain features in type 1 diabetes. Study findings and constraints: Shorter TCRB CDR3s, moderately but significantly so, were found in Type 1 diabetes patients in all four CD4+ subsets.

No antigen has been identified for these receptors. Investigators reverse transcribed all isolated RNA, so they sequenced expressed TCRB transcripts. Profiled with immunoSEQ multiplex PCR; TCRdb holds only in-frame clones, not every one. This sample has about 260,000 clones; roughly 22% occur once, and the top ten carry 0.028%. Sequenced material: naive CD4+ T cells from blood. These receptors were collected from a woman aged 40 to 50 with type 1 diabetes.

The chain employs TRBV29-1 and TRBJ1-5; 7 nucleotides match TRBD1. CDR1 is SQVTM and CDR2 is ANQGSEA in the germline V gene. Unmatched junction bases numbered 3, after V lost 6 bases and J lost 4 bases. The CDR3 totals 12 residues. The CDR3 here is CSVSQGNQPQHF. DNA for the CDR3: TGCAGCGTCTCACAGGGGAATCAGCCCCAGCATTTT. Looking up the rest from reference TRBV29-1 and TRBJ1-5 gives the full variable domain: SAVISQKPSRDICQRGTSLTIQCQVDSQVTMMFWYRQQPGQSLTLIATANQGSEATYESGFVIDKFPISRPNLTFSTLTVSNMSPEDSSIYLCSVSQGNQPQHFGDGTRLSIL.

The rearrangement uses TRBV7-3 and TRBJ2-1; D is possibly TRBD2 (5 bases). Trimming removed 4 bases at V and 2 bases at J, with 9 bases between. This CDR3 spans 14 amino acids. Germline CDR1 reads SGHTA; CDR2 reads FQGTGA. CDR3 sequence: CASSSPGAYNEQFF. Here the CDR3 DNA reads TGTGCCAGCAGCTCCCCCGGGGCCTACAATGAGCAGTTCTTC.

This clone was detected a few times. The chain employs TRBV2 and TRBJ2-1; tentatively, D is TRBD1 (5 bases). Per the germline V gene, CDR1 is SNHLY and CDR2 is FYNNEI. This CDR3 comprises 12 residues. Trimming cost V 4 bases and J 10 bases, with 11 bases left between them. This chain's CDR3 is CASSGREGEQFF. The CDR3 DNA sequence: TGTGCCAGCAGTGGCAGGGAAGGAGAGCAGTTCTTC.

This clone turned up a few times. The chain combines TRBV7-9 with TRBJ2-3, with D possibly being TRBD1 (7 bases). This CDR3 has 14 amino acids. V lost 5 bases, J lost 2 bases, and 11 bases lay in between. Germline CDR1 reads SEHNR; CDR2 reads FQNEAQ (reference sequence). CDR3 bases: TGTGCCAGCAGCACCAGGGGGGCCACAGATACGCAGTATTTT. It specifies CASSTRGATDTQYF.

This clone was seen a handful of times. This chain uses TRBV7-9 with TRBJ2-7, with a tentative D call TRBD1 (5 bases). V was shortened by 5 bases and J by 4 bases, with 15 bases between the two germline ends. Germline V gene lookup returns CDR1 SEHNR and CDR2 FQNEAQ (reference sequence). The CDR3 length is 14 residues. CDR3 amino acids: CASSPRQFGYEQYF. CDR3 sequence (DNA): TGTGCCAGCAGCCCCCGACAGTTTGGGTACGAGCAGTACTTC.

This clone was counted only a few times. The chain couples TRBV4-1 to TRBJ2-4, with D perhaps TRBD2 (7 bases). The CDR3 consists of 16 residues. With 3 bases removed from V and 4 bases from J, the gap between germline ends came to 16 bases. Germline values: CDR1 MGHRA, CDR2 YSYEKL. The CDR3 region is CASSQGLAGAKNIQYF. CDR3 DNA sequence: TGCGCCAGCAGCCAGGGCCTGGCGGGGGCAAAAAACATTCAGTACTTC.

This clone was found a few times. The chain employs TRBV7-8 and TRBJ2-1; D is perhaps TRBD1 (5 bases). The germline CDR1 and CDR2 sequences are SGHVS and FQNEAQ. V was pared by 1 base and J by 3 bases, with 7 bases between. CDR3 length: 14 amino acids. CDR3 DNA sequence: TGTGCCAGCAGCTTAGGGACACTCTACAATGAGCAGTTCTTC. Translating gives CASSLGTLYNEQFF.

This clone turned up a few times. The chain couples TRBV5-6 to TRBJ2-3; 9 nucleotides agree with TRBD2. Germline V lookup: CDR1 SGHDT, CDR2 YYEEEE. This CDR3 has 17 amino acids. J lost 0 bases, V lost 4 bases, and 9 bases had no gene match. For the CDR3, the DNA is TGTGCCAGCAGCACCTCAGTGACTAGCGGCAGCACAGATACGCAGTATTTT. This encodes CASSTSVTSGSTDTQYF. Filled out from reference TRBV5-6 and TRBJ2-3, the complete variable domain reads DAGVTQSPTHLIKTRGQQVTLRCSPKSGHDTVSWYQQALGQGPQFIFQYYEEEERQRGNFPDRFSGHQFPNYSSELNVNALLLGDSALYLCASSTSVTSGSTDTQYFGPGTRLTVL.

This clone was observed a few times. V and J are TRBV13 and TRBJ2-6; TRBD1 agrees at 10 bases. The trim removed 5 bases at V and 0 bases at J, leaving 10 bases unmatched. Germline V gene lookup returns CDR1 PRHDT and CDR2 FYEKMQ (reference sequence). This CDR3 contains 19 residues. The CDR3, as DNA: TGTGCCAGCAGCCCCGGACAGGGGGAATCGTTCTCTGGGGCCAACGTCCTGACTTTC. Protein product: CASSPGQGESFSGANVLTF. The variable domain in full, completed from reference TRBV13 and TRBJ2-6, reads AAGVIQSPRHLIKEKRETATLKCYPIPRHDTVYWYQQGPGQDPQFLISFYEKMQSDKGSIPDRFSAQQFSDYHSELNMSSLELGDSALYFCASSPGQGESFSGANVLTFGAGSRLTVL.

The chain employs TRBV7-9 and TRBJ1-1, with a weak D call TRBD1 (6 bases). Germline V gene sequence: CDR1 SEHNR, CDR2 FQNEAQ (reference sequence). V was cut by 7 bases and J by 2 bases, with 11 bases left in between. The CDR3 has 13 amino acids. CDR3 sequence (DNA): TGTGCCAGCAACCGACAGGACAACACTGAAGCTTTCTTT. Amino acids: CASNRQDNTEAFF.

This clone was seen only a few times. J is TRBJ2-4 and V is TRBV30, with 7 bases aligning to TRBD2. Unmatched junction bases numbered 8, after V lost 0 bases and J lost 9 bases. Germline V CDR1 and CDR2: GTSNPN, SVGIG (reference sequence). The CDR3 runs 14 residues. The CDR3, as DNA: TGTGCCTGGAGTGTCAGCGGGAATGGCGTCATTCAGTACTTC. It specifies CAWSVSGNGVIQYF.

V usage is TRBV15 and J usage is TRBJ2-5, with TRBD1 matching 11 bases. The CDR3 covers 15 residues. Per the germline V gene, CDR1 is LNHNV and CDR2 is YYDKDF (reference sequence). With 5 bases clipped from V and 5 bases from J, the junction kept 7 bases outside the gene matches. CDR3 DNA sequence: TGTGCCACCAGCGTCCGGACAGGGGGCCGGGAGACCCAGTACTTC. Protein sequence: CATSVRTGGRETQYF. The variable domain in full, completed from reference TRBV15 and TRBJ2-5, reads DAMVIQNPRYQVTQFGKPVTLSCSQTLNHNVMYWYQQKSSQAPKLLFHYYDKDFNNEADTPDNFQSRRPNTSFCFLDIRSPGLGDTAMYLCATSVRTGGRETQYFGPGTRLLVL.

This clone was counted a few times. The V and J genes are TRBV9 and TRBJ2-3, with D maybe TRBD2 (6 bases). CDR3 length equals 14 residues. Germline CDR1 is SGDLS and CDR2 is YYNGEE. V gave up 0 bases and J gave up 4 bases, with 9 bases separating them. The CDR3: CASSVGWGADTQYF. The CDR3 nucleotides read TGTGCCAGCAGCGTAGGATGGGGGGCAGATACGCAGTATTTT.

The CDR3 spells CASSVDVGQGASNSPLHF. In DNA, the CDR3 is TGTGCCAGCAGCGTAGACGTTGGACAGGGGGCGTCTAATTCACCCCTCCACTTT. This rearrangement joins TRBV9 to TRBJ1-6; 11 bases are shared with TRBD1. V lost 0 bases and J lost 6; bases outside the gene matches: 8. The CDR3 contains 18 residues. Germline values: CDR1 SGDLS, CDR2 YYNGEE. The full variable domain, its missing parts supplied by reference TRBV9 and TRBJ1-6, is DSGVTQTPKHLITATGQRVTLRCSPRSGDLSVYWYQQSLDQGLQFLIQYYNGEERAKGNILERFSAQQFPDLHSELNLSSLELGDSALYFCASSVDVGQGASNSPLHFGNGTRLTVT.

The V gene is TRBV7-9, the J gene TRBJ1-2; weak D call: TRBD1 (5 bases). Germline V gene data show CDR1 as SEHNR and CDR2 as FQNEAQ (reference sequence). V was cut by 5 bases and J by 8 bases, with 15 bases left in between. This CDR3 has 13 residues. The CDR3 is CASSRGGLSGYTF. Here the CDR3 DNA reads TGTGCCAGCAGCCGCGGGGGACTTTCGGGCTACACCTTC. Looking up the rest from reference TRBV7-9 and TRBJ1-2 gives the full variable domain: DTGVSQNPRHKITKRGQNVTFRCDPISEHNRLYWYRQTLGQGPEFLTYFQNEAQLEKSRLLSDRFSAERPKGSFSTLEIQRTEQGDSAMYLCASSRGGLSGYTFGSGTRLTVV.

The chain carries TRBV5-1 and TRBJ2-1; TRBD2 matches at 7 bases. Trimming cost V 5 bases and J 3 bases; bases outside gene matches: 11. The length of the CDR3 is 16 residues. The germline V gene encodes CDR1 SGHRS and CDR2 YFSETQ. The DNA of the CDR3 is TGCGCCAGCAGTCTTGGATGGTCTAGCGGCTACAATGAGCAGTTCTTC. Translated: CASSLGWSSGYNEQFF. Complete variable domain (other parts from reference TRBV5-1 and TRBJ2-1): KAGVTQTPRYLIKTRGQQVTLSCSPISGHRSVSWYQQTPGQGLQFLFEYFSETQRNKGNFPGRFSGRQFSNSRSEMNVSTLELGDSALYLCASSLGWSSGYNEQFFGPGTRLTVL.

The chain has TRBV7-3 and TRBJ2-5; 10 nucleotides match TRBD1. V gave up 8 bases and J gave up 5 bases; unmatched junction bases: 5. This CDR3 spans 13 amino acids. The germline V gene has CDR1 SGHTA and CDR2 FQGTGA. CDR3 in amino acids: CASQKGQGETQYF. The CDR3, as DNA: TGTGCCAGCCAAAAGGGACAGGGGGAGACCCAGTACTTC.

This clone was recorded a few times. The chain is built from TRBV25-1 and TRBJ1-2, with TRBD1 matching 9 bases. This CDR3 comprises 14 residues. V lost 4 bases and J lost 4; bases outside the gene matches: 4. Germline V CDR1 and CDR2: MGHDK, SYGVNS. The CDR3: CASSGTGVVYGYTF. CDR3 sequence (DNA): TGTGCCAGCAGTGGGACAGGGGTTGTCTATGGCTACACCTTC.

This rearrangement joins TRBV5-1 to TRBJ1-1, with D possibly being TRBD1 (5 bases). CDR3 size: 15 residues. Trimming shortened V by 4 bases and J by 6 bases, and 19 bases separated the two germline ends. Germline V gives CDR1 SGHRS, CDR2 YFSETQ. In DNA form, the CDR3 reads TGCGCCAGCAGCATCTCTGGGGACTCTGGCGCTGAAGCTTTCTTT. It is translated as CASSISGDSGAEAFF. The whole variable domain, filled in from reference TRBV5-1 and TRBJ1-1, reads KAGVTQTPRYLIKTRGQQVTLSCSPISGHRSVSWYQQTPGQGLQFLFEYFSETQRNKGNFPGRFSGRQFSNSRSEMNVSTLELGDSALYLCASSISGDSGAEAFFGQGTRLTVV.

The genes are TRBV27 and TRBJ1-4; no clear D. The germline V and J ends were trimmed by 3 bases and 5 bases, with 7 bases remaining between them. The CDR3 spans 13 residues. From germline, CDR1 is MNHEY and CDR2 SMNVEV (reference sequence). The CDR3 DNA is TGTGCCAGCAGTTTTAACACCAATGAAAAACTGTTTTTT. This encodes CASSFNTNEKLFF. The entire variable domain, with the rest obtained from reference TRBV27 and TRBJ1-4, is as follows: EAQVTQNPRYLITVTGKKLTVTCSQNMNHEYMSWYRQDPGLGLRQIYYSMNVEVTDKGDVPEGYKVSRKEKRNFPLILESPSPNQTSLYFCASSFNTNEKLFFGSGTQLSVL.

The CDR3 sequence: CASTSFGGSNQPQHF. The CDR3 DNA reads as TGTGCCAGTACTTCATTTGGGGGGAGCAATCAGCCCCAGCATTTT. V gene TRBV19 combines with J gene TRBJ1-5; possible D gene TRBD1, 5 bases. V was cut by 7 bases and J by 1 base, with 14 bases left in between. CDR3 size: 15 residues. Germline CDR1 reads LNHDA; CDR2 reads SQIVND (reference sequence).

For the CDR3, the DNA is TGTGCCAGCGGGGGGACGGATACGCAGTATTTT. Translated, it gives CASGGTDTQYF. This sequence joins TRBV9 and TRBJ2-3, with D perhaps TRBD2 (6 bases). Per the germline V gene, CDR1 is SGDLS and CDR2 is YYNGEE. The V end lost 7 bases, the J end lost 6 bases, and 9 bases lay between the germline ends. The length of the CDR3 is 11 residues.

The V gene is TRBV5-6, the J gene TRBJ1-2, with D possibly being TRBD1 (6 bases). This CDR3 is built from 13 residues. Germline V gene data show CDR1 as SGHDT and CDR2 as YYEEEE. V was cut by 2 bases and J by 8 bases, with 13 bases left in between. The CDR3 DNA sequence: TGTGCCAGCAGCTTCGCAGGGGTTCACGGCTACACCTTC. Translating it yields CASSFAGVHGYTF.

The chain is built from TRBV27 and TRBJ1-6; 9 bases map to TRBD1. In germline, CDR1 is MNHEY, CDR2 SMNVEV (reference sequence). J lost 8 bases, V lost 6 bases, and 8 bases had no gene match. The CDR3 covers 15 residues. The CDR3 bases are TGTGCCAGCAGAACGGCCTGGGACAGGGATTCACCCCTCCACTTT. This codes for CASRTAWDRDSPLHF.

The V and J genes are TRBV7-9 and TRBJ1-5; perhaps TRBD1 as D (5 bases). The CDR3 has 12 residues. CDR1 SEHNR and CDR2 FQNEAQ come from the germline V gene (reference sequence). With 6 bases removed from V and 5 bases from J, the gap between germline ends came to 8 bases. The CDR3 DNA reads TGTGCCAGCAGGGGAGGGGATCAGCCCCAGCATTTT. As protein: CASRGGDQPQHF.

For the CDR3, the DNA is TGTGCCAGCAGTCGGACTAGCGGGAGTAGTAGAAATGAGCAGTTCTTC. This gives the protein CASSRTSGSSRNEQFF. The V gene is TRBV7-2, the J gene TRBJ2-1; 13 positions match TRBD2. The ends lost 6 bases at V and 7 bases at J; junction bases unmatched: 9. CDR1 and CDR2 (germline): SGHTA, FQGNSA. The CDR3 is 16 amino acids.